Following are 6 T cell receptor beta chains from one sample sequenced in a study of PD-1 blockade in classical Hodgkin lymphoma. Assay used: immunoSEQ multiplex PCR; TCRdb lists only in-frame clones, some missing. The sample consists of tens of thousands of clones, 70% to 90% of them appearing once. Time point reported: cycle 4 day 1 (C4D1), after five to seven weeks of nivolumab. Every patient relapsed after autologous stem cell transplantation, and brentuximab vedotin exposure varied. The material sequenced was peripheral blood mononuclear cells (PBMCs), taken before the fourth cycle of nivolumab. These receptors all stem from a human donor with classical Hodgkin lymphoma.

The V gene is TRBV5-1, the J gene TRBJ2-7; TRBD2 agrees at 8 bases. Germline CDR1 is SGHRS and CDR2 is YFSETQ. With V trimmed by 6 bases and J by 0 bases, 8 bases remained unmatched. The CDR3 runs to 15 residues. CDR3 region: CASTPAGGISYEQYF. DNA for the CDR3: TGCGCCAGCACTCCTGCGGGGGGCATCTCCTACGAGCAGTACTTC.

V is TRBV5-1 and J is TRBJ2-2, with TRBD1 as a possible D gene (5 bases). CDR3 length: 16 amino acids. Germline V gives CDR1 SGHRS, CDR2 YFSETQ. V was pared by 4 bases and J by 0 bases, with 13 bases between. The DNA for the CDR3 is TGCGCCAGCAGCACACAGGCCCCAGCGAACACCGGGGAGCTGTTTTTT. The encoded protein is CASSTQAPANTGELFF.

V gene TRBV5-1 combines with J gene TRBJ2-2; the match to TRBD1 covers 7 bases. V gave up 1 base and J gave up 6 bases; unmatched junction bases: 3. CDR1 and CDR2 from the germline V gene are SGHRS and YFSETQ. The CDR3 is 14 amino acids. In DNA, the CDR3 is TGCGCCAGCAGCTTGTATCAGGGGGCCGGGGAGCTGTTTTTT. Its translation: CASSLYQGAGELFF.

This chain connects TRBV11-2 to TRBJ2-3; 12 nucleotides match TRBD2. The CDR3 has 17 amino acids. Germline CDR1 SGHAT, CDR2 FQNNGV. J gave up 4 bases and V 4 bases, and 9 bases lay outside the gene matches. CDR3 loop: CASSSRLAGVESDTQYF. The DNA for the CDR3 is TGTGCCAGCAGCTCCAGACTAGCGGGGGTAGAGTCAGATACGCAGTATTTT.

The chain recombines TRBV5-4 with TRBJ1-1; the D is unclear. This CDR3 contains 13 residues. Per germline, CDR1 SGHNT and CDR2 YYREEE (reference sequence). V lost 3 bases and J 2 bases, leaving 8 bases between the germline ends. CDR3 in DNA: TGTGCCAGCAGCTATGACCGTAACACTGAAGCTTTCTTT. It yields the protein CASSYDRNTEAFF.

CDR3: CASSRDRAYQPQHF. CDR3 in DNA: TGTGCCAGCAGCCGGGACAGGGCCTATCAGCCCCAGCATTTT. The rearrangement links TRBV7-2 to TRBJ1-5, with 9 bases matching TRBD1. Germline lookup yields CDR1 SGHTA and CDR2 FQGNSA. The junction had 4 bases not matched to a gene; V was cut back by 5 bases and J by 5 bases. The CDR3 sequence is 14 residues long.